This T cell receptor (beta chain) was sequenced in a study of control samples from healthy donors and cancer patients (dated by TCRdb to the early 2020s). About this clone itself: This clone's antigen is unknown. One base away there is no much larger clone; base qualities are not given.

The CDR3 holds 14 amino acids from the cysteine to the phenylalanine. Only CDR3 DNA remains: 42 bases, in frame from the first base. The germline V and J ends show losses of 9 bases and 6 bases respectively, and no gene match explains 10 bases of the junction. The germline V gene (reference sequence) specifies LNHDA as CDR1 and SQIVND as CDR2. Library method: the immunoSEQ multiplex PCR assay. TCRdb took over this immuneACCESS table, retaining in-frame rearrangements with V and J assigned. Such tables are incomplete; in checked studies, under half of the missing clones stem from an unresolved V gene, and the remainder is unexplained. A total of approximately 170,000 clones appear in this sample, around 93% of them only once. The ten largest clones represent 4.1% of the sample.

The clonotype was recovered from a woman in her fifties or sixties in good health. This chain joins TRBV19 to TRBJ2-2, and 7 junctional nucleotides match TRBD1. The sample taken for sequencing was blood. CDR3 sequence: CASRRQGSSGELFF. The DNA reads as follows: TGTGCCAGCCGCCGACAGGGTTCGTCCGGGGAGCTGTTTTTT.